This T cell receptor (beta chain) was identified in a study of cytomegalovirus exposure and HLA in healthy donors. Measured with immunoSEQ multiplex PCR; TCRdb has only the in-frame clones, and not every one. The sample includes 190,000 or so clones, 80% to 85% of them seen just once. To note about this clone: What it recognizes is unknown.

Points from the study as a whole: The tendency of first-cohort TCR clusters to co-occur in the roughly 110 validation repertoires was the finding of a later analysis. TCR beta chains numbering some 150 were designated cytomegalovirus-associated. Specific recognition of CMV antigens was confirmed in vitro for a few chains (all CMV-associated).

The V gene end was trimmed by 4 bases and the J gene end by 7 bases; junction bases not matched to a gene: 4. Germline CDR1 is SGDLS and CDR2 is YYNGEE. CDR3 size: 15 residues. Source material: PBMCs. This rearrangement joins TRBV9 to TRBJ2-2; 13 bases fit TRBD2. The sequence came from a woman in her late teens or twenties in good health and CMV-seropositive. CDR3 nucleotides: TGTGCCAGCAGCCCACTAGCGGGGGGGCTCGGGGAGCTGTTTTTT. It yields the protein CASSPLAGGLGELFF.